This TCR beta chain is from a study of cytomegalovirus exposure and HLA in healthy donors. J lost 6 bases, V lost 5 bases, and 7 bases had no gene match. The CDR3 spans 14 residues. The germline V gene encodes CDR1 MNHEY and CDR2 SVGAGI. Researchers ran the PCR with 60 Vbeta and 13 Jbeta primers. The protocol was immunoSEQ multiplex PCR, while the TCRdb copy is restricted to in-frame clones and leaves out a portion. The sample holds about 120,000 clones, over 65% seen once. Each of the donors was a healthy bone marrow donor. Sequencing input: PBMCs. The clonotype was recovered from a woman in her thirties or forties in good health and CMV-seropositive. V usage is TRBV6-5 and J usage is TRBJ2-3; 8 bases map to TRBD2. The CDR3 here is CASSRPGGVDTQYF. In DNA, the CDR3 is TGTGCCAGCAGTCGCCCGGGGGGGGTGGATACGCAGTATTTT.